The entry below gives a single T cell receptor beta chain sequence along with its context. Its antigen remains unidentified. This record belongs to a study of cytomegalovirus exposure and HLA in healthy donors. Study observations and caveats: CMV antigen specificity was confirmed in vitro for a few CMV-associated chains.

It was with 60 Vbeta and 13 Jbeta primers that the PCR ran. TCRdb's table, derived via immunoSEQ multiplex PCR, lists solely in-frame clones and lacks some. The sample has 110,000 to 150,000 clones; 80% are singletons. In germline, CDR1 is LNHDA, CDR2 SQIVND (reference sequence). V dropped 6 bases and J dropped 1; count of bases not matched to a gene: 3. The CDR3 length is 13 residues. The TCR was taken from a man between 35 and 55 years old in good health and CMV-seronegative. Sequenced: PBMCs. V and J are TRBV19 and TRBJ2-7; 7 bases are a match to TRBD1. CDR3 DNA sequence: TGTGCCAGTAGCTCGGGACAGTCCTACGAGCAGTACTTC. The encoded protein is CASSSGQSYEQYF.